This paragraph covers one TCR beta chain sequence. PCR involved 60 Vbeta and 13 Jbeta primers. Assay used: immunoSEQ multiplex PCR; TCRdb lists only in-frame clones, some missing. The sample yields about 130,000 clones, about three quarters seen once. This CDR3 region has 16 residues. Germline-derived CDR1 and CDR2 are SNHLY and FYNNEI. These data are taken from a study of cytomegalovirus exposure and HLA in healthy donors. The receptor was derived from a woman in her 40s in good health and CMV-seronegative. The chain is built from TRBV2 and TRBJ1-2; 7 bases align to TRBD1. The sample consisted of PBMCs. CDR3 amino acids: CTTRSTGKLGYYGYTF. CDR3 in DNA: TGTACCACCAGATCGACAGGGAAGTTAGGGTACTATGGCTACACCTTC.